The T cell receptor (beta chain) under discussion was sequenced for a study of PD-1 blockade in classical Hodgkin lymphoma. The wider study: Nivolumab was given intravenously to patients at 3 mg/kg every 2 weeks. Whole-study results and caveats: The CD4+ diversity rise by C4D1 was clearest in complete responders. Lower baseline TCR diversity was reported for newly diagnosed patients than for healthy donors.

As for this clone: The antigen remains undetermined.

This table comes from immunoSEQ multiplex PCR, and its TCRdb copy is limited to in-frame clones, with some not included. The table includes approximately 17,000 clones, 55% to 70% detected once. Brentuximab vedotin exposure varied among the patients, all of whom had relapsed after autologous stem cell transplantation. Sequencing was performed on peripheral blood mononuclear cells (PBMCs), taken before the second cycle of nivolumab. The sequence derives from a human donor with classical Hodgkin lymphoma.

This CDR3 reads CASSRTGANTGELFF. The CDR3 DNA sequence: TGTGCCAGCAGCCGGACAGGGGCGAACACCGGGGAGCTGTTTTTT. The chain recombines TRBV7-2 with TRBJ2-2; 9 nucleotides match TRBD1. Germline lookup yields CDR1 SGHTA and CDR2 FQGNSA. J was trimmed by 0 bases and V by 5 bases; bases with no gene match: 1. The CDR3 loop spans 15 amino acids. The full variable domain, in which reference TRBV7-2 and TRBJ2-2 provide the parts outside the CDR3, is GAGVSQSPSNKVTEKGKDVELRCDPISGHTALYWYRQSLGQGLEFLIYFQGNSAPDKSGLPSDRFSAERTGGSVSTLTIQRTQQEDSAVYLCASSRTGANTGELFFGEGSRLTVL.